This TCR beta chain emerged from a study of T cell repertoires in cytomegalovirus infection. About the research overall: Through public TCR beta signatures, both CMV infection and matching HLA type were indicated.

Germline lookup yields CDR1 MNHGY and CDR2 SAAAGT. The J segment lost 5 bases and the V segment lost 7 bases, leaving 9 bases of the junction unmatched. This CDR3 is 16 amino acids long. This clonotype was seen only a few times. Its target is not known. TCRdb redid the calling of the reads with MiXCR, one entry per CDR3 protein. Here the sample spans 250,000 or so distinct CDR3 sequences, about 18% being singletons. General study findings and limits: CMV-specific HLA-C-restricted TCR beta clonotypes dominated the ex vivo response.

Sample: CD8+ T cells from PBMCs. The clonotype comes from a human donor in good health (CMV status not recorded). Some clones in this sample may be carry-over from other donors' samples. The genes are TRBV6-8 and TRBJ2-1, with 12 positions matching TRBD1. The CDR3 DNA reads as TGTGCCAGCAATACGGGACAGGGGGCCCTTAACAATGAGCAGTTCTTC. Translating it yields CASNTGQGALNNEQFF.